This TCR beta chain was identified in a study of naive and memory T cell subsets. Looked up from germline, CDR1 is LGHDT and CDR2 is YNNKEL (reference sequence). V dropped 1 base and J dropped 9; count of bases not matched to a gene: 3. The CDR3 runs 15 residues. Two oligonucleotides, mixed equimolar, formed the beta constant-region primer covering TRBC1 and TRBC2. TCRdb independently ran MiXCR on the UMI-ligation and nested PCR reads; one entry per CDR3 protein. The sample gives about 85,000 distinct CDR3 sequences, around 13% of which show up once; 0.7% to 0.95% is in the top ten. The chain employs TRBV3-1 and TRBJ1-6, with 10 bases fitting TRBD1. Sequences were obtained from central memory CD4+ T cells from blood. The sequence was collected from a human donor in good health. DNA for the CDR3: TGTGCCAGCAGCCAAGCCGGGACAGGGGTTTCACCCCTCCACTTT. It is translated as CASSQAGTGVSPLHF.